This passage covers 10 T cell receptor beta chains from one sample sequenced in a study of T cells in Graves' hyperthyroidism and ophthalmopathy. Authors of the study amplified TCR beta CDR3 regions from RNA transcripts. Carried out on the TCR CDR3, a first-round RT-PCR used the HTBI primer set. TCRdb reprocessed the multiplex PCR reads with MiXCR, giving one entry per CDR3 protein. The sample records about 840,000 distinct CDR3 sequences, roughly 40% being singletons. What was sequenced was blood. Receptors were obtained from a man in his late teens or twenties with Graves' hyperthyroidism.

A note on this clonotype: A junction boundary mismatches the germline segment, possibly from a read error. This chain joins TRBV29-1 and TRBJ1-1; D not certain. The CDR3 spans 13 residues. CDR1 and CDR2 (germline): SQVTM, ANQGSEA. The CDR3 coding sequence is TGTGCCAGCATCGATGTGGGGTACACTGAAGCTTTCTTT. As protein: CASIDVGYTEAFF.

The V gene is TRBV5-1, the J gene TRBJ2-5; D is possibly TRBD1 or TRBD2 (7 bases each). The CDR3 extends over 15 amino acids. Deletions cut 0 bases from V and 5 bases from J, with 14 bases between. The germline gives CDR1 SGHRS, CDR2 YFSETQ. For the CDR3, the DNA is TGCGCCAGCAGCTTGGGTCGACAGGGAGGGGAGACCCAGTACTTC. It translates to CASSLGRQGGETQYF.

The V call is TRBV15, the J call TRBJ1-2, with TRBD1 as a possible D gene (5 bases). V was pared by 3 bases and J by 7 bases, with 9 bases between. CDR1 LNHNV and CDR2 YYDKDF come from the germline V gene (reference sequence). The CDR3 sequence is 12 residues long. CDR3 nucleotide sequence: TGTGCCACCAGCAGCGAAGGGGTTGGCTACACCTTC. The encoded protein is CATSSEGVGYTF.

The sample holds a few counts of this clonotype. At one of its ends the junction is not consistent with the germline gene, which may arise from a read error. This sequence joins TRBV7-9 and TRBJ2-7; D uncertain. The CDR3 is 13 residues long. Germline CDR1 and CDR2: SEHNR and FQNEAQ (reference sequence). CDR3 amino acids: CASSQNYNYEQYF. CDR3 DNA sequence: TGCGCCAGCAGCCAAAACTACAATTACGAGCAGTACTTC.

This clonotype was observed at least ten times. The V and J genes are TRBV24-1 and TRBJ2-5, with no clear D. V was cut by 3 bases and J by 3 bases, with 4 bases left in between. Germline V gene sequence: CDR1 KGHDR, CDR2 SFDVKD. The CDR3 spans 12 residues. The CDR3 sequence: CATSDMKETQYF. The CDR3 nucleotides are TGTGCCACCAGTGATATGAAAGAGACCCAGTACTTC.

This chain uses TRBV29-1 with TRBJ1-1, with D unclear. This CDR3 is 13 amino acids long. CDR1 SQVTM and CDR2 ANQGSEA come from the germline V gene. The germline V and J ends were trimmed by 7 bases and 5 bases, with 17 bases remaining between them. The CDR3 loop reads CSASRFERTEAFF. For the CDR3, the DNA is TGCAGCGCCAGCCGTTTCGAGAGGACTGAAGCTTTCTTT.

The J gene is TRBJ2-1, the V gene TRBV29-1, with TRBD2 matching 7 bases. The germline CDR1 and CDR2 sequences are SQVTM and ANQGSEA. The CDR3 is made up of 13 amino acids. V shed 7 bases, J shed 3 bases, and the junction held 6 bases outside the gene matches. CDR3: CSASRTSYNEQFF. DNA for the CDR3: TGCAGCGCAAGCAGGACTAGCTACAATGAGCAGTTCTTC.

This clonotype came up a few times. V gene TRBV7-9 combines with J gene TRBJ2-5; 11 bases line up with TRBD2. Germline lookup yields CDR1 SEHNR and CDR2 FQNEAQ (reference sequence). Trimming removed 5 bases from V and 3 bases from J; junction bases left unmatched: 5. The CDR3 consists of 15 residues. The DNA for the CDR3 is TGTGCCAGCAGCCGCAAGACTAGCGGGGAAGAGACCCAGTACTTC. Translation: CASSRKTSGEETQYF.

Ten or more counts support this clonotype. The rearrangement uses TRBV24-1 and TRBJ2-2; the D gene is possibly TRBD2 (5 bases). The CDR3 spans 14 residues. Trimming cost V 3 bases and J 6 bases, with 10 bases left between them. CDR1 and CDR2 (germline): KGHDR, SFDVKD. CDR3 coding DNA: TGTGCCACCAGTGATCCCGGGCGGGCCGGGGAGCTGTTTTTT. The encoded protein is CATSDPGRAGELFF.

In the case of this clonotype: The DNA is omitted, as the CDR3 cannot be located on it reliably, and the CDR3 follows TCRdb's listing. The rearrangement links TRBV5-1 to TRBJ1-1; TRBD1 reflects the table's D call only, with no check against the DNA. The CDR3 length is 17 residues, termini included. Germline V gene data show CDR1 as SGHRS and CDR2 as YFSETQ. The CDR3 spells CASGFTSVDWAGQEAFF.